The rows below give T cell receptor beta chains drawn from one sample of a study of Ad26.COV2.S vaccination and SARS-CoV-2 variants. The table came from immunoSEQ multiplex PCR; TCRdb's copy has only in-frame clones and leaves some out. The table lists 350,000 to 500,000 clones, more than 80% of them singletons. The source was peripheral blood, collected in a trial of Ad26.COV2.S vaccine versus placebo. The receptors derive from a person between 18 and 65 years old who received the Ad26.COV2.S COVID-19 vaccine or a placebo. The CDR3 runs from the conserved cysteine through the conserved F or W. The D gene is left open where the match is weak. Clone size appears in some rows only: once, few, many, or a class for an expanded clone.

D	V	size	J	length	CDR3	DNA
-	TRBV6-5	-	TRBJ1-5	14	CASRLTASNQPQHF	TGTGCCAGCAGGTTGACAGCTAGCAATCAGCCCCAGCATTTT
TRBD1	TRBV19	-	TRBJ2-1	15	CASSLFGQGGGEQFF	TGTGCCAGTAGCCTATTCGGACAGGGAGGCGGTGAGCAGTTCTTC
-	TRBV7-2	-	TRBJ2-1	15	CASSFSKSKYNEQFF	TGTGCCAGCAGCTTTTCAAAGTCGAAATACAATGAGCAGTTCTTC
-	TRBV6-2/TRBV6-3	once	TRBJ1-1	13	CASSKTVNTEAFF	TGTGCCAGCAGCAAGACAGTGAACACTGAAGCTTTCTTT
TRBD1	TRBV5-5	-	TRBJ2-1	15	CASRFGTGGYNEQFF	TGTGCCAGCAGATTCGGGACAGGGGGCTACAATGAGCAGTTCTTC
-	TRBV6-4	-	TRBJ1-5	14	CASGGAVSNQPQHF	TGTGCCAGCGGGGGAGCGGTTAGCAATCAGCCCCAGCATTTT
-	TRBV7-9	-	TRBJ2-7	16	CASSLAVASNSYEQYF	TGTGCCAGCAGCTTAGCCGTGGCCTCGAACTCCTACGAGCAGTACTTC
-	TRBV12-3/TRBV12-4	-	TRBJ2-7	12	CASSLAGYEQYF	TGTGCCAGCAGCCTGGCGGGCTACGAGCAGTACTTC
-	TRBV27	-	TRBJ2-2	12	CASSFYPGELFF	TGTGCCAGCAGTTTTTACCCCGGGGAGCTGTTTTTT
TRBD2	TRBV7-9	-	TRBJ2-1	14	CAPEVPSGGLEQFF	TGTGCCCCCGAGGTGCCTAGCGGCGGTTTAGAGCAGTTCTTC
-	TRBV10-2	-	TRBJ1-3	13	CASSDGSGNTIYF	TGCGCCAGCAGTGACGGCTCTGGAAACACCATATATTTT
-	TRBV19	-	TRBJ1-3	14	CASTGRASGNTIYF	TGTGCCAGTACGGGAAGAGCCTCTGGAAACACCATATATTTT
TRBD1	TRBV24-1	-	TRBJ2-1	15	CATSEPGQSGNEQFF	TGTGCCACCAGTGAGCCGGGACAGTCAGGGAATGAGCAGTTCTTC
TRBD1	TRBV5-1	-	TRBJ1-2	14	CASSLNRGDGGYTF	TGCGCCAGCAGCTTGAACAGGGGTGACGGTGGCTACACCTTC
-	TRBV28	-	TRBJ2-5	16	CASSLYMRTAGPTQYF	TGTGCCAGCAGTTTATATATGCGGACGGCAGGTCCGACCCAGTACTTC
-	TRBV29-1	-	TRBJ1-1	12	CSVAKLNTEAFF	TGCAGCGTTGCGAAGCTGAACACTGAAGCTTTCTTT
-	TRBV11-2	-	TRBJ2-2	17	CASSLVSSLGRTGELFF	TGTGCCAGCAGCTTAGTTTCTTCCCTGGGTCGGACCGGGGAGCTGTTTTTT
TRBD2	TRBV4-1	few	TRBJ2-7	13	CATRTSGIHEQYF	TGCGCCACCAGGACTAGCGGGATTCACGAGCAGTACTTC
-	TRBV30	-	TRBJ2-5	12	CACGLGTETQYF	TGTGCCTGTGGACTGGGGACAGAGACCCAGTACTTC
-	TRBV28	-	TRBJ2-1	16	CASSYFRSAGTDEQFF	TGTGCCAGCAGTTACTTCCGATCGGCGGGGACCGATGAGCAGTTCTTC
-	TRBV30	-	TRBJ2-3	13	CAWSVVSGATQYF	TGTGCCTGGAGTGTAGTTTCAGGTGCTACGCAGTATTTT
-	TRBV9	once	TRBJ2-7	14	CASSVASQSYEQYF	TGTGCCAGCAGCGTAGCGTCACAGAGCTACGAGCAGTACTTC
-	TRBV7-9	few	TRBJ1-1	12	CASSLEDPEAFF	TGTGCCAGCAGCTTAGAAGATCCTGAAGCTTTCTTT
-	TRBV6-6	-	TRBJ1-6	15	CASSGRTELNSPLHF	TGTGCCAGCAGTGGACGGACAGAACTTAATTCACCCCTCCACTTT
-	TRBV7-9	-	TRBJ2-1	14	CAISPVPAYNEQFF	TGTGCCATATCGCCGGTACCCGCTTACAATGAGCAGTTCTTC
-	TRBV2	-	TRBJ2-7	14	CASRAGTASYEQYF	TGTGCCAGCAGAGCCGGGACGGCTTCCTACGAGCAGTACTTC
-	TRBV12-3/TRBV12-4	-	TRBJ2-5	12	CASSLDREAQYF	TGTGCCAGCAGTTTAGACAGGGAGGCCCAGTACTTC
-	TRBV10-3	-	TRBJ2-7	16	CAISESFGTSIYEQYF	TGTGCCATCAGTGAGTCTTTCGGGACCTCAATCTACGAGCAGTACTTC
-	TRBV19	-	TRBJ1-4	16	CASSSWTDPISEKLFF	TGTGCCAGTAGTAGCTGGACAGACCCAATCTCGGAAAAACTGTTTTTT
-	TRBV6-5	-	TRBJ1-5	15	CASSFSSGTNQPQHF	TGTGCCAGCAGTTTTTCGTCAGGAACCAATCAGCCCCAGCATTTT
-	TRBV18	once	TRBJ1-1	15	CASSTDEALNTEAFF	TGTGCCAGCTCAACAGACGAGGCGCTGAACACTGAAGCTTTCTTT
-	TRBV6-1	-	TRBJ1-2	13	CASSEIPGSGYTF	TGTGCCAGCAGTGAAATTCCAGGGTCCGGCTACACCTTC
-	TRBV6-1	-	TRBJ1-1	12	CASSDGTTAAFF	TGTGCCAGCAGTGATGGAACAACCGCGGCTTTCTTT
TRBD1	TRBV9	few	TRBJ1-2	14	CASSGGGAIYGYTF	TGTGCCAGCAGCGGAGGGGGCGCGATCTATGGCTACACCTTC
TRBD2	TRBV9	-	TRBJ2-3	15	CASSVGGLAGATQYF	TGTGCCAGCAGCGTAGGTGGACTAGCGGGAGCTACGCAGTATTTT
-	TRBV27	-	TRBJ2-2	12	CASSLVTGELFF	TGTGCCAGCAGTTTGGTTACCGGGGAGCTGTTTTTT
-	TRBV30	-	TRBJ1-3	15	CAWSRTGYSGNTIYF	TGTGCCTGGAGTAGGACGGGTTACTCTGGAAACACCATATATTTT
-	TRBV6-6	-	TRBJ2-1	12	CASSPPGNEQFF	TGTGCCAGCAGCCCCCCCGGCAATGAGCAGTTCTTC
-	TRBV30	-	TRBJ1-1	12	CAWGKTGTEAFF	TGTGCCTGGGGTAAGACAGGAACTGAAGCTTTCTTT
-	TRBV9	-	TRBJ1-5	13	CASSGNSNQPQHF	TGTGCCAGCAGCGGTAATAGCAATCAGCCCCAGCATTTT
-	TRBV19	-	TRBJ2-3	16	CASSIAATAVANTQYF	TGTGCCAGTAGTATAGCCGCGACGGCCGTGGCGAATACGCAGTATTTT
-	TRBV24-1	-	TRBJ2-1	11	CATSLGHEQFF	TGTGCCACCTCTCTGGGGCATGAGCAGTTCTTC
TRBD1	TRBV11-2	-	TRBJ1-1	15	CASSSLQGARTEAFF	TGTGCCAGCAGCTCACTTCAGGGGGCGCGGACTGAAGCTTTCTTT
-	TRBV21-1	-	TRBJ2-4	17	CASSHGGAKGAENIQYF	TGTGCCAGCAGCCACGGGGGGGCGAAGGGGGCTGAAAACATTCAGTACTTC
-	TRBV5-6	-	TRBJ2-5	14	CASSKWESWETQYF	TGTGCCAGCAGCAAATGGGAGAGTTGGGAGACCCAGTACTTC
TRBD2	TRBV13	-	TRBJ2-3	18	CASSHTSGRAGLTDTQYF	TGTGCCAGCAGCCACACTAGCGGGAGGGCAGGGTTGACAGATACGCAGTATTTT
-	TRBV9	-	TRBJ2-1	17	CASSKGGVVPFYNEQFF	TGTGCCAGCAGCAAGGGGGGCGTGGTCCCCTTTTACAATGAGCAGTTCTTC
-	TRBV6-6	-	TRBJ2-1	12	CASAYGFDEQFF	TGTGCCAGCGCCTATGGGTTTGATGAGCAGTTCTTC
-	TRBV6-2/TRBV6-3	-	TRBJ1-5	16	CASSYSRNRADQPQHF	TGTGCCAGCAGTTACTCGAGGAACAGAGCGGATCAGCCCCAGCATTTT